This T cell receptor beta chain was profiled in a study of T cell responses to AZD1222 COVID-19 vaccine. Study background: Samples with a second dose at about 4 or about 12 weeks were pooled together.

Looked up from germline, CDR1 is SGHRS and CDR2 is YFSETQ. This CDR3 has 18 amino acids. Repertoires were generated with immunoSEQ multiplex PCR, while TCRdb's copy carries only in-frame clones and drops some. Of over 95,000 clones in the sample, about 85% were seen once. Whole-study findings and limits: A reported finding is that nearly half of spike-specific TCRs target unmutated variant regions.

With regard to this clone: Its antigen is undetermined. One junction end disagrees with the germline gene, perhaps due to a read error.

The sequences come from peripheral blood, collected on day 0 of AZD1222 vaccination. This rearrangement joins TRBV5-1 to TRBJ2-5; 9 bases map to TRBD1. This TCR was sampled from an adult in good health. CDR3 sequence: CASSWARITNRGHETQYF. In nucleotides, the CDR3 is TGTGCCAGCAGCTGGGCTCGCATAACCAACAGGGGGCACGAGACCCAGTACTTC.